The 20 T cell receptor beta chains reported below all come from one sample, sequenced in a study of OX40 agonist ivuxolimab in advanced cancers. Profiled with immunoSEQ multiplex PCR; TCRdb holds only in-frame clones, not every one. The table lists around 95,000 clones, roughly 93% of them singletons. The sequenced sample was CD4+ or CD8+ T cells sorted from blood, obtained in a trial of the OX40 agonist ivuxolimab. The receptors originated from an adult with an advanced solid tumor such as melanoma, head and neck, liver or kidney cancer.

The chain has TRBV13 and TRBJ2-3; 14 nucleotides match TRBD2. The CDR3 has 18 residues. V gave up 5 bases and J gave up 5 bases; unmatched junction bases: 12. Germline V gene sequence: CDR1 PRHDT, CDR2 FYEKMQ (reference sequence). As DNA, the CDR3 is TGTGCCAGCAGCCCCATACGACTAGCGGGGGGGCCAGGAGATACGCAGTATTTT. It translates to CASSPIRLAGGPGDTQYF.

V usage is TRBV7-2 and J usage is TRBJ2-5; 7 bases match TRBD2. CDR3 size: 17 residues. Germline trimming cut 3 bases from V and 5 bases from J; bases unmatched to any gene: 15. Germline V CDR1 and CDR2: SGHTA, FQGNSA. CDR3 nucleotides: TGTGCCAGCAGCTTGACGAAGAGCGGGAACTATCGGGAGACCCAGTACTTC. Protein product: CASSLTKSGNYRETQYF.

The chain has TRBV4-1 and TRBJ2-1; possibly TRBD2 for D (5 bases). The length of the CDR3 is 12 residues. Germline V gives CDR1 MGHRA, CDR2 YSYEKL. The V end was cut by 4 bases, the J end by 7 bases, with 8 bases between. CDR3 coding DNA: TGCGCCAGCAGCCCTGGAGGAAATGAGCAGTTCTTC. It specifies CASSPGGNEQFF.

The rearrangement joins TRBV30 to TRBJ1-1; D call uncertain. Germline loops: CDR1 GTSNPN, CDR2 SVGIG (reference sequence). V was clipped by 2 bases and J by 3 bases, with 13 bases between them. The CDR3 spans 14 residues. The CDR3 sequence: CAWSTQRVYTEAFF. Here the CDR3 DNA reads TGTGCCTGGAGTACCCAGAGGGTGTACACTGAAGCTTTCTTT.

V and J are TRBV28 and TRBJ1-2; D is unclear. The CDR3 runs 13 residues. The V gene's germline CDR1 is MDHEN and CDR2 SYDVKM. Deletions cut 6 bases from V and 8 bases from J, with 16 bases between. CDR3 DNA sequence: TGTGCCAGCAGCAAAACTATGGGAGACGGCTACACCTTC. Its protein is CASSKTMGDGYTF.

The genes are TRBV11-3 and TRBJ2-2; D remains unclear. The CDR3 runs 13 residues. Germline assignment: CDR1 SGHNT and CDR2 YENEEA. Trimming stripped 1 base from V and 3 bases from J, with 3 bases between. Written as DNA, the CDR3 is TGTGCCAGCAGCTTAGTTTACACCGGGGAGCTGTTTTTT. This translates into CASSLVYTGELFF. The full variable domain, completed using reference TRBV11-3 and TRBJ2-2, is EAGVVQSPRYKIIEKKQPVAFWCNPISGHNTLYWYLQNLGQGPELLIRYENEEAVDDSQLPKDRFSAERLKGVDSTLKIQPAELGDSAVYLCASSLVYTGELFFGEGSRLTVL.

The rearrangement links TRBV30 to TRBJ2-1; TRBD1 might be the D (6 bases). This CDR3 has 13 residues. CDR1 GTSNPN and CDR2 SVGIG come from the germline V gene (reference sequence). The V end was cut by 1 base, the J end by 7 bases, with 11 bases between. CDR3 in amino acids: CAWSGTVLNEQFF. CDR3 DNA: TGTGCCTGGAGTGGGACAGTTTTAAATGAGCAGTTCTTC. The full variable domain, completed using reference TRBV30 and TRBJ2-1, is SQTIHQWPATLVQPVGSPLSLECTVEGTSNPNLYWYRQAAGRGLQLLFYSVGIGQISSEVPQNLSASRPQDRQFILSSKKLLLSDSGFYLCAWSGTVLNEQFFGPGTRLTVL.

J is TRBJ2-1 and V is TRBV5-6; 8 bases are a match to TRBD1. The J segment lost 10 bases and the V segment lost 2 bases, leaving 11 bases of the junction unmatched. Germline values: CDR1 SGHDT, CDR2 YYEEEE. The CDR3 totals 15 residues. Here the CDR3 DNA reads TGTGCCAGCAGCTTAACGGACAGGGATTTCTCCGAGCAGTTCTTC. This translates into CASSLTDRDFSEQFF.

The chain combines TRBV2 with TRBJ2-1; 10 nucleotides line up with TRBD1. The V gene's germline CDR1 is SNHLY and CDR2 FYNNEI. The CDR3 covers 14 residues. V shed 7 bases and J 7 bases; nucleotides not matched to a gene: 7. The CDR3 DNA sequence: TGTGCCAGCATCCGGACAGGGGGTTTTAATGAGCAGTTCTTC. It yields the protein CASIRTGGFNEQFF.

The chain recombines TRBV19 with TRBJ2-5; no reliable D call. Between the trimmed V and J ends, which lost 4 bases and 1 base, there was a span of 1 base. The CDR3 totals 11 residues. Germline V lookup: CDR1 LNHDA, CDR2 SQIVND (reference sequence). DNA for the CDR3: TGTGCCAGTAGTACCCAAGAGACCCAGTACTTC. It yields the protein CASSTQETQYF.

The chain is built from TRBV19 and TRBJ2-7; D ambiguous. Germline V gene data show CDR1 as LNHDA and CDR2 as SQIVND (reference sequence). The CDR3 sequence is 13 residues long. The V and J ends lost 5 bases and 6 bases respectively, with 14 bases between them. CDR3 coding DNA: TGTGCCAGTAGTCTGAACTACGATAGCGAGCAGTACTTC. Its protein product is CASSLNYDSEQYF. Filled out from reference TRBV19 and TRBJ2-7, the complete variable domain reads DGGITQSPKYLFRKEGQNVTLSCEQNLNHDAMYWYRQDPGQGLRLIYYSQIVNDFQKGDIAEGYSVSREKKESFPLTVTSAQKNPTAFYLCASSLNYDSEQYFGPGTRLTVT.

This sequence joins TRBV5-1 and TRBJ2-1; the match to TRBD2 covers 13 bases. CDR1 is SGHRS, CDR2 YFSETQ, per germline. The V segment lost 4 bases and the J segment 4 bases; nucleotides outside the gene matches: 5. The CDR3 loop spans 16 amino acids. The CDR3 DNA reads as TGCGCCAGCAGCCATTCACTAGCGGGAGGGTACAATGAGCAGTTCTTC. Protein sequence: CASSHSLAGGYNEQFF.

The chain uses TRBV7-2 and TRBJ2-1, with D hard to call. The CDR3 has 15 residues. Per germline, CDR1 SGHTA and CDR2 FQGNSA. V dropped 6 bases and J dropped 0 bases, with 12 bases sitting between them. The CDR3 DNA follows: TGTGCCAGCAGTCTAGGAACTAACTCCTACAATGAGCAGTTCTTC. Protein sequence: CASSLGTNSYNEQFF.

This clone occurred once. V usage is TRBV4-1 and J usage is TRBJ1-2; D remains unclear. Per germline, CDR1 MGHRA and CDR2 YSYEKL. V was shortened by 0 bases and J by 2 bases, with 7 bases between the two germline ends. This CDR3 is 14 amino acids long. CDR3: CASSQDRTNYGYTF. The CDR3 DNA is TGCGCCAGCAGCCAAGACCGGACCAACTATGGCTACACCTTC.

This clone was picked up one time. This chain uses TRBV30 with TRBJ2-7; D is ambiguous. The CDR3 is 13 residues long. V lost 2 bases and J lost 3, with 11 bases in between. Germline V lookup: CDR1 GTSNPN, CDR2 SVGIG (reference sequence). The CDR3 here is CAWSHGRYYEQYF. CDR3 DNA: TGTGCCTGGAGTCATGGACGGTACTACGAGCAGTACTTC. Full variable domain (missing parts from reference TRBV30 and TRBJ2-7): SQTIHQWPATLVQPVGSPLSLECTVEGTSNPNLYWYRQAAGRGLQLLFYSVGIGQISSEVPQNLSASRPQDRQFILSSKKLLLSDSGFYLCAWSHGRYYEQYFGPGTRLTVT.

For the CDR3, the DNA is TGTGCCAGCTCCCCTCGACAGGCCTCGGGCACAGATACGCAGTATTTT. It translates to CASSPRQASGTDTQYF. V and J are TRBV18 and TRBJ2-3; weak D call: TRBD1 (6 bases). Germline CDR1 reads KGHSH; CDR2 reads LQKENI. The CDR3 consists of 16 residues. V lost 6 bases and J 1 base, leaving 17 bases between the germline ends. Complete variable domain (other parts from reference TRBV18 and TRBJ2-3): NAGVMQNPRHLVRRRGQEARLRCSPMKGHSHVYWYRQLPEEGLKFMVYLQKENIIDESGMPKERFSAEFPKEGPSILRIQQVVRGDSAAYFCASSPRQASGTDTQYFGPGTRLTVL.

In nucleotides, the CDR3 is TGCGCCAGCAGTCGACTAGCGGCCTACAATGAGCAGTTCTTC. Its translation is CASSRLAAYNEQFF. V usage is TRBV5-1 and J usage is TRBJ2-1; TRBD2 matches 9 bases. The CDR3 runs to 14 residues. Germline V gene sequence: CDR1 SGHRS, CDR2 YFSETQ. The V gene end was trimmed by 5 bases and the J gene end by 2 bases; junction bases not matched to a gene: 2.

V and J are TRBV7-6 and TRBJ2-2; no firm D call. This CDR3 spans 13 amino acids. Germline CDR1 SGHVS, CDR2 FNYEAQ. The ends were cut back, 5 bases at V and 5 bases at J, with 9 bases in the middle. CDR3 residues: CASSPPETGELFF. The CDR3 DNA reads TGTGCCAGCAGCCCTCCGGAGACCGGGGAGCTGTTTTTT. Full variable domain (outside the CDR3, taken from reference TRBV7-6 and TRBJ2-2): GAGVSQSPRYKVTKRGQDVALRCDPISGHVSLYWYRQALGQGPEFLTYFNYEAQQDKSGLPNDRFSAERPEGSISTLTIQRTEQRDSAMYRCASSPPETGELFFGEGSRLTVL.

The gene calls are TRBV10-2 and TRBJ2-7; 10 bases fit TRBD2. The CDR3 length is 14 residues. CDR1 is WSHSY and CDR2 is SAAADI in the germline V gene. The junction had 4 bases not matched to a gene; V was cut back by 4 bases and J by 4 bases. This chain's CDR3 is CASSGGTSEYEQYV. DNA of the CDR3: TGCGCCAGCAGTGGGGGGACTAGCGAATACGAGCAGTACGTC.

In this sample, this clone turned up a few times. The rearrangement joins TRBV30 to TRBJ1-1, with 8 nucleotides matching TRBD1. The CDR3 spans 11 residues. Germline trimming cut 4 bases from V and 11 bases from J; bases unmatched to any gene: 6. The germline CDR1 and CDR2 sequences are GTSNPN and SVGIG (reference sequence). Here the CDR3 reads CAWIRGQRAFF. CDR3 DNA: TGTGCCTGGATCAGGGGGCAGCGGGCTTTCTTT. Complete variable domain (other parts from reference TRBV30 and TRBJ1-1): SQTIHQWPATLVQPVGSPLSLECTVEGTSNPNLYWYRQAAGRGLQLLFYSVGIGQISSEVPQNLSASRPQDRQFILSSKKLLLSDSGFYLCAWIRGQRAFFGQGTRLTVV.